This TCR beta chain was profiled in a study of CD8+CD57+ T cells in acquired aplastic anemia. Whole-study findings and limits: Simpson's diversity of CD8+ cells was not significantly different in patients compared with controls.

V lost 3 bases to trimming and J lost 5 bases, with 19 bases between them. This CDR3 comprises 16 residues. Germline V gene sequence: CDR1 MGHDK, CDR2 SYGVNS. Using genomic DNA as the template, TCR beta VDJ and CDR3 profiling was carried out. TCRdb redid the calling of the reads with MiXCR, one entry per CDR3 protein. In the table there are 160,000 or so distinct CDR3 sequences, about two thirds of which are singletons. Whoever was chosen for sequencing had shown CD8+CD57+ cell expansion by flow cytometry. The enrolled patients all had severe acquired aplastic anemia. The table lists this clonotype with a few counts. Its antigen is unknown.

Sequencing input: sorted CD4+, CD8+, or CD8+CD57+ T cells (not recorded which) from PBMCs. The sequence derives from a human donor with aplastic anemia. The chain employs TRBV25-1 and TRBJ1-1; D call uncertain. CDR3 residues: CASSDGRRGYETEAFF. The CDR3 nucleotides are TGTGCCAGCAGTGACGGTCGGAGAGGGTACGAAACTGAAGCTTTCTTT.